This T cell receptor (beta chain) was captured by sequencing in a study of T-cell memory formation after mild COVID-19. Study-level results: Contracting clones localized mainly to CM and EM when CD4+ and mainly to EMRA when CD8+. That cross-reactive memory joined was suggested by some responding clones appearing in pre-infection memory.

Constant-segment-primed 5'RACE gave TCR alpha and TCR beta cDNA libraries with sample barcodes and UMIs. Using its own MiXCR run on the 5' RACE reads, TCRdb lists one record per CDR3 protein. The sample carries roughly 310,000 distinct CDR3 sequences, about a sixth recorded once. This CDR3 has 15 amino acids. Trimming removed 4 bases from V and 5 bases from J; junction bases left unmatched: 7. In germline, CDR1 is SGHRS, CDR2 YFSETQ. This clonotype was counted a few times. No antigen is known for it. This sequence was found in a man younger than 35 who had mild COVID-19 (a few samples of this study predate the infection). Cell type and time point are not known. The sequencing sample was made of PBMCs or a T cell subset sorted from them (not recorded which). The chain is built from TRBV5-1 and TRBJ2-5; TRBD1 matches at 11 bases. The CDR3 spells CASSIRDRGMETQYF. CDR3 DNA: TGCGCCAGCAGCATCCGGGACAGGGGGATGGAGACCCAGTACTTC.